This entry lists 29 T cell receptor beta chains sequenced from one sample in a study of beta chain features in type 1 diabetes. Sequencing targeted expressed TCRB transcripts, as all isolated RNA had been reverse transcribed. Clones were sequenced by immunoSEQ multiplex PCR, and TCRdb holds only the in-frame ones, with some missing. The sample consists of fewer than 350,000 clones, approximately 16% of them appearing once. The antigens for these receptors are not known. Study-level findings and limits: In every one of the four CD4+ subsets, TCRB CDR3s were moderately but significantly shorter in Type 1 diabetes patients.

Sequenced input: naive CD4+ T cells from blood. The receptor source for this set is a man in his late teens or twenties with type 1 diabetes.

This chain connects TRBV7-2 to TRBJ2-6; 7 nucleotides align to TRBD1. CDR1 and CDR2 (germline): SGHTA, FQGNSA. The CDR3 extends over 19 amino acids. V lost 2 bases, J lost 3 bases, and 13 bases stayed unmatched. The CDR3 region is CASSLRGPLPPFGANVLTF. CDR3 coding DNA: TGTGCCAGCAGCTTAAGGGGGCCTCTACCCCCCTTTGGGGCCAACGTCCTGACTTTC.

This clone was seen only a few times. V gene TRBV5-4 combines with J gene TRBJ2-1; TRBD2 aligns across 11 bases. The trim removed 0 bases at V and 4 bases at J, leaving 3 bases unmatched. The CDR3 is 16 residues long. Germline V gene data show CDR1 as SGHNT and CDR2 as YYREEE (reference sequence). The CDR3 nucleotides are TGTGCCAGCAGCTTGGCCGGGACTAGCGGTTACAATGAGCAGTTCTTC. Translating it yields CASSLAGTSGYNEQFF.

This rearrangement joins TRBV28 to TRBJ2-3; tentative D call: TRBD1 (6 bases). The CDR3 extends over 14 amino acids. V was trimmed by 7 bases and J by 4 bases, leaving 15 bases between them. Germline loops: CDR1 MDHEN, CDR2 SYDVKM. CDR3 DNA: TGTGCCAGCACCTCCGACAGGCTGGCAGATACGCAGTATTTT. Amino acid sequence: CASTSDRLADTQYF.

In this sample, this clone turned up a few times. In DNA form, the CDR3 reads TGTGCCAGCAGCAAAGGAGGGGGCTCAACCAAAAACATTCAGTACTTC. Residues: CASSKGGGSTKNIQYF. The genes are TRBV21-1 and TRBJ2-4; the table gives TRBD1 as D, unverified against the DNA. TRBV21-1 is an annotated pseudogene. The CDR3 totals 16 residues.

In its sample, this clone was seen a few times. In DNA form, the CDR3 reads TGCGCCAGCAGCTTGGCCAGGGACACTGAAGCTTTCTTT. The encoded protein is CASSLARDTEAFF. The chain recombines TRBV5-1 with TRBJ1-1, with D possibly TRBD1 on 5 matching bases. Germline CDR1 and CDR2: SGHRS and YFSETQ. Trimming took off 0 bases at V and 3 bases at J, with 6 bases between the two ends. CDR3 length: 13 residues.

The chain uses TRBV7-9 and TRBJ2-2, with 9 bases that match TRBD1. Germline CDR1 and CDR2: SEHNR and FQNEAQ (reference sequence). The CDR3 spans 17 residues. Trimming at V came to 10 bases and at J to 4 bases, leaving 16 bases not matched to a gene. CDR3: CATRGTGGSPGTGELFF. The CDR3 DNA reads TGTGCCACCCGCGGCACAGGGGGCTCTCCCGGCACCGGGGAGCTGTTTTTT.

V is TRBV5-1 and J is TRBJ2-3; possible D gene TRBD2, 5 bases. In germline, CDR1 is SGHRS, CDR2 YFSETQ. Deletions cut 4 bases from V and 3 bases from J, with 18 bases between. This CDR3 spans 16 amino acids. For the CDR3, the DNA is TGCGCCAGCAGCCAGCAAGAGGGAAGTGTAACAGATACGCAGTATTTT. Amino acids: CASSQQEGSVTDTQYF.

This clone has a handful of counts. V is TRBV18 and J is TRBJ1-5, with D possibly TRBD1 on 6 matching bases. The CDR3 is made up of 13 amino acids. The ends were cut back, 5 bases at V and 5 bases at J, with 10 bases in the middle. Germline loops: CDR1 KGHSH, CDR2 LQKENI. The CDR3 spells CASSYEGDQPQHF. CDR3 nucleotides: TGTGCCAGCTCATACGAGGGGGATCAGCCCCAGCATTTT.

This sequence joins TRBV11-2 and TRBJ2-5, with 7 bases matching TRBD1. The J segment lost 2 bases and the V segment lost 5 bases, leaving 5 bases of the junction unmatched. This CDR3 is 14 amino acids long. Germline lookup yields CDR1 SGHAT and CDR2 FQNNGV. The DNA for the CDR3 is TGTGCCAGCAGCAAGGGACAGCTGCAAGAGACCCAGTACTTC. This sequence encodes CASSKGQLQETQYF.

This clone was found a few times. The chain combines TRBV9 with TRBJ2-2, with a tentative D call TRBD2 (5 bases). Looked up from germline, CDR1 is SGDLS and CDR2 is YYNGEE. Trimming removed 0 bases from V and 4 bases from J, with 16 bases in between. The CDR3 runs 17 residues. The CDR3 DNA follows: TGTGCCAGCAGCGTAGTAGGCGGAGTAGCGCTCACCGGGGAGCTGTTTTTT. Its translation: CASSVVGGVALTGELFF.

The genes are TRBV30 and TRBJ2-5; weak D call: TRBD2 (5 bases). V dropped 2 bases and J dropped 5 bases, with 12 bases sitting between them. From germline, CDR1 is GTSNPN and CDR2 SVGIG (reference sequence). The CDR3 covers 13 residues. The CDR3 loop is CAWSWTPGETQYF. In DNA form, the CDR3 reads TGTGCCTGGAGTTGGACTCCCGGGGAGACCCAGTACTTC.

This clone was seen only once. The V gene is TRBV6-5, the J gene TRBJ2-7; possibly TRBD2 for D (6 bases). Trimming pared 2 bases from V and 2 bases from J, leaving 13 bases between. There are 15 residues in the CDR3. Germline CDR1 and CDR2: MNHEY and SVGAGI. The CDR3 region has the DNA TGTGCCAGCAGTTACCTGGGGGGTGCGGCCTACGAGCAGTACTTC. Its translation: CASSYLGGAAYEQYF.

A few counts support this clone. At one end, the junction sequence differs from germline, possibly due to a read error. This sequence joins TRBV27 and TRBJ1-1, with D unresolved. This CDR3 spans 11 amino acids. Germline CDR1 is MNHEY and CDR2 is SMNVEV (reference sequence). CDR3 nucleotides: TGTGCCAGCAGTTTAAACAATGAAGCTTTCTTT. Protein sequence: CASSLNNEAFF.

This clone occurred a few times. J is TRBJ1-2 and V is TRBV5-4; D remains unclear. V lost 4 bases to trimming and J lost 4 bases, with 11 bases between them. Germline V gene lookup returns CDR1 SGHNT and CDR2 YYREEE (reference sequence). The CDR3 sequence is 13 residues long. The CDR3 DNA reads as TGTGCCAGCAGCGATCGAGTTAGCTATGGCTACACCTTC. Encoded protein: CASSDRVSYGYTF.

This rearrangement joins TRBV13 to TRBJ2-5, with TRBD1 matching over 11 bases. Looked up from germline, CDR1 is PRHDT and CDR2 is FYEKMQ (reference sequence). This CDR3 is 14 amino acids long. After removal of 3 bases from V and 5 bases from J, the junction contained 2 bases not matched to a gene. The CDR3 is CASSLGQGGETQYF. CDR3 DNA: TGTGCCAGCAGCTTGGGACAGGGGGGGGAGACCCAGTACTTC.

V and J are TRBV10-3 and TRBJ2-6; the match to TRBD2 covers 9 bases. With V trimmed by 3 bases and J by 1 base, 10 bases remained unmatched. CDR3 length equals 19 residues. Germline V gene sequence: CDR1 ENHRY, CDR2 SYGVKD. The CDR3 DNA is TGTGCCATCAGTGAAGGGGATAGCGGGGGCCGGTCTGGGGCCAACGTCCTGACTTTC. It specifies CAISEGDSGGRSGANVLTF.

The table lists this clone with a few counts. J is TRBJ2-7 and V is TRBV7-2, with 8 positions matching TRBD2. There are 16 residues in the CDR3. Losses at the gene ends were 1 base for V and 4 bases for J; bases not matched to a gene: 9. Germline values: CDR1 SGHTA, CDR2 FQGNSA. CDR3 DNA: TGTGCCAGCAGCTTAGTCCGGCGGGAGGCCTCGTACGAGCAGTACTTC. Translating it yields CASSLVRREASYEQYF.

In the case of this clone: At one end, the junction sequence differs from germline, possibly due to a read error. The rearrangement uses TRBV14 and TRBJ2-2; 8 bases are shared with TRBD2. There are 15 residues in the CDR3. Germline V lookup: CDR1 SGHDN, CDR2 FVKESK. CDR3 nucleotide sequence: TGTGCCAGCAGCCAGTGGACTAGCAGGACCGGTGAGCTGTTTTTT. Its protein is CASSQWTSRTGELFF. The full variable domain, completed using reference TRBV14 and TRBJ2-2, is EAGVTQFPSHSVIEKGQTVTLRCDPISGHDNLYWYRRVMGKEIKFLLHFVKESKQDESGMPNNRFLAERTGGTYSTLKVQPAELEDSGVYFCASSQWTSRTGELFFGEGSRLTVL.

The chain couples TRBV18 to TRBJ1-3, with D unresolved. Germline loops: CDR1 KGHSH, CDR2 LQKENI. CDR3 length: 13 amino acids. V lost 3 bases to trimming and J lost 4 bases, with 7 bases between them. The chain's CDR3 is CASSPGEGNTIYF. The DNA for the CDR3 is TGTGCCAGCTCACCCGGGGAAGGAAACACCATATATTTT.

This clone has more than one count but fewer than ten. The rearrangement joins TRBV28 to TRBJ2-5; 8 bases fit TRBD2. CDR1 is MDHEN and CDR2 is SYDVKM in the germline V gene. Trimming took 6 bases from V and 9 from J; bases not matched to a gene: 15. This CDR3 is built from 15 residues. The DNA for the CDR3 is TGTGCCAGCAGCGACTTCTCGGGGGGGCAAAGATCCCAGTACTTC. Translation: CASSDFSGGQRSQYF.

This clone occurred a few times. V and J are TRBV30 and TRBJ2-3; 11 bases are shared with TRBD1. CDR3 size: 15 residues. Germline V gene sequence: CDR1 GTSNPN, CDR2 SVGIG (reference sequence). After removal of 4 bases from V and 2 bases from J, the junction contained 5 bases not matched to a gene. The CDR3 DNA sequence: TGTGCCTGGACAAGAGGACAGGGGGCCACAGATACGCAGTATTTT. Protein: CAWTRGQGATDTQYF.

This clone has more than one count but fewer than ten. The V gene is TRBV28, the J gene TRBJ2-5, with 12 bases lining up with TRBD2. The ends lost 3 bases at V and 2 bases at J; junction bases unmatched: 1. The CDR3 totals 15 residues. Germline CDR1 and CDR2: MDHEN and SYDVKM. CDR3 nucleotide sequence: TGTGCCAGCAGTTTTACTAGCGGGAGGCAAGAGACCCAGTACTTC. Translated, it gives CASSFTSGRQETQYF.

The chain combines TRBV28 with TRBJ2-1; 8 bases fit TRBD2. V was clipped by 5 bases and J by 8 bases; unmatched bases: 14. The CDR3 is made up of 16 amino acids. Germline assignment: CDR1 MDHEN and CDR2 SYDVKM. The CDR3 region has the DNA TGTGCCAGCAGTCCGATAGCGGGGACGCGGCGGGATGAGCAGTTCTTC. It is translated as CASSPIAGTRRDEQFF.

The chain has TRBV21-1 and TRBJ2-7; the D segment call TRBD2 is taken from the table without a DNA check. TRBV21-1 is labeled a pseudogene. The CDR3 has 13 amino acids. The CDR3 DNA reads as TGTGCCAGCAGCGGCGGGTCTAGCTACGAGCAGTACTTC. Protein sequence: CASSGGSSYEQYF.

The J gene is TRBJ1-5, the V gene TRBV5-1, with 8 bases lining up with TRBD1. Germline V gene sequence: CDR1 SGHRS, CDR2 YFSETQ. The CDR3 contains 15 residues. V shed 4 bases and J 5 bases; nucleotides not matched to a gene: 8. The CDR3 here is CASSPLAGGDQPQHF. DNA for the CDR3: TGCGCCAGCAGCCCGCTGGCAGGGGGCGATCAGCCCCAGCATTTT.

CDR3 nucleotide sequence: TGTGCCAGCAGCGGTGGGCAGGGGGATGAGCAGTTCTTC. The encoded protein is CASSGGQGDEQFF. This chain uses TRBV5-4 with TRBJ2-1, with 7 bases identical to TRBD1. V lost 4 bases, J lost 8 bases, and 6 bases stayed unmatched. The CDR3 is 13 residues long. CDR1 is SGHNT and CDR2 is YYREEE in the germline V gene (reference sequence).

The CDR3 loop is CASSPGVIQGRETQYF. The CDR3 nucleotides read TGTGCCAGCAGTCCCGGGGTGATACAGGGGCGGGAGACCCAGTACTTC. This chain links TRBV27 with TRBJ2-5; 7 positions match TRBD1. J gave up 5 bases and V 5 bases, and 14 bases lay outside the gene matches. Germline V lookup: CDR1 MNHEY, CDR2 SMNVEV (reference sequence). The CDR3 contains 16 residues.

This clone was seen a few times. J is TRBJ2-7 and V is TRBV5-1, with D maybe TRBD2 (5 bases). CDR1 and CDR2 from the germline V gene are SGHRS and YFSETQ. V was trimmed by 0 bases and J by 6 bases, leaving 13 bases between them. The CDR3 covers 14 residues. The CDR3 coding sequence is TGCGCCAGCAGCTTGGTCGGAGGTCTGGGCGAGCAGTACTTC. It codes for CASSLVGGLGEQYF.

This clone was found a few times. The V gene is TRBV7-8, the J gene TRBJ2-1; 10 bases line up with TRBD2. The CDR3 runs 16 residues. Germline V gene lookup returns CDR1 SGHVS and CDR2 FQNEAQ. Losses at the gene ends were 4 bases for V and 4 bases for J; bases not matched to a gene: 7. CDR3 sequence: CASSSIAGGAYNEQFF. CDR3 in DNA: TGTGCCAGCAGCTCGATAGCGGGGGGCGCATACAATGAGCAGTTCTTC.